These T cell receptor beta chains were read from a single sample in a study of CD8 T cells in Susac syndrome. One entry per CDR3 protein, called by TCRdb with MiXCR from the immunoSEQ multiplex PCR reads. The sample includes about 120,000 distinct CDR3 sequences, about 90% of them seen just once. Sequenced sample: CD4+ T cells from PBMCs. Receptors were obtained from a human donor in good health. Each CDR3 is given without its conserved first and last residue.

j_call: TRBJ1-2
v_call: TRBV7-2
cdr3_aa: ASSLGLRYGYT

j_call: TRBJ1-1
v_call: TRBV20-1
cdr3_aa: SAGNRGLGVGNTEAF

j_call: TRBJ1-1
v_call: TRBV5-6
cdr3_aa: ASSLGVAAYTEAF

j_call: TRBJ2-1
v_call: TRBV2
cdr3_aa: ASSARLAGGNEQF

j_call: TRBJ1-6
v_call: TRBV7-2
cdr3_aa: ASSLEASPLH

j_call: TRBJ2-1
v_call: TRBV7-9
cdr3_aa: ASSTDRGRKNEQF

j_call: TRBJ1-3
v_call: TRBV6-1
cdr3_aa: ASDFSNGNTIY

j_call: TRBJ2-2
v_call: TRBV12-3/TRBV12-4
cdr3_aa: ASSFAGLAGAANTGELF

j_call: TRBJ1-3
v_call: TRBV6-5
cdr3_aa: ASSFLSSSGNTIY

j_call: TRBJ2-5
v_call: TRBV18
cdr3_aa: ASSGSGIQETQY

j_call: TRBJ1-2
v_call: TRBV3-1
cdr3_aa: ASSPRGSFSNYGYT

j_call: TRBJ1-1
v_call: TRBV3-1
cdr3_aa: ASSQLESYTEAF

j_call: TRBJ2-1
v_call: TRBV6-2/TRBV6-3
cdr3_aa: ASSQYRALGNEQF

j_call: TRBJ2-7
v_call: TRBV28
cdr3_aa: ASSLQTGGALYEQY

j_call: TRBJ1-5
v_call: TRBV11-2
cdr3_aa: ASSPLGGTANQPQH

j_call: TRBJ2-1
v_call: TRBV29-1
cdr3_aa: SVAVGTGVYNEQF

j_call: TRBJ1-2
v_call: TRBV7-9
cdr3_aa: ASSLREGGYT

j_call: TRBJ1-1
v_call: TRBV6-2/TRBV6-3
cdr3_aa: ASSFPNTEAF

j_call: TRBJ2-7
v_call: TRBV27
cdr3_aa: ASSLMGAGEQY

j_call: TRBJ2-1
v_call: TRBV12-3/TRBV12-4
cdr3_aa: ASSSVHSGSNEQF

j_call: TRBJ2-1
v_call: TRBV6-2/TRBV6-3
cdr3_aa: ASSYLITGVLYNEQF

j_call: TRBJ2-5
v_call: TRBV6-2/TRBV6-3
cdr3_aa: ASSRADGGRKQETQY

j_call: TRBJ2-7
v_call: TRBV7-8
cdr3_aa: ASSLDSQLEQY

j_call: TRBJ2-2
v_call: TRBV7-2
cdr3_aa: ASSLAGGRTGELF

j_call: TRBJ2-7
v_call: TRBV18
cdr3_aa: ASSPRDGYEQY

j_call: TRBJ2-7
v_call: TRBV29-1
cdr3_aa: SVWGGSIYEQY

j_call: TRBJ1-2
v_call: TRBV7-9
cdr3_aa: ASSLGGPVIGGYT

j_call: TRBJ2-7
v_call: TRBV18
cdr3_aa: ASSPGGSGIEQY

j_call: TRBJ1-1
v_call: TRBV19
cdr3_aa: ASSQPGREAF

j_call: TRBJ2-7
v_call: TRBV7-9
cdr3_aa: ASSSYYEQY

j_call: TRBJ2-7
v_call: TRBV7-2
cdr3_aa: ASSFGGLAGTKQY

j_call: TRBJ2-1
v_call: TRBV30
cdr3_aa: AWRGLAANEQF

j_call: TRBJ2-6
v_call: TRBV5-1
cdr3_aa: ASRRDMIFSAGANVLT

j_call: TRBJ1-1
v_call: TRBV30
cdr3_aa: AWGQGRTEAF

j_call: TRBJ2-3
v_call: TRBV7-2
cdr3_aa: ASSPSGRAFDTQY

j_call: TRBJ2-3
v_call: TRBV5-1
cdr3_aa: ASRLGHQITDTQY

j_call: TRBJ2-1
v_call: TRBV7-9
cdr3_aa: ASSIGGAISIGKQF

j_call: TRBJ2-1
v_call: TRBV9
cdr3_aa: ASSVGDGSSYNEQF

j_call: TRBJ2-5
v_call: TRBV5-4
cdr3_aa: ASSLPPSETQY

j_call: TRBJ2-3
v_call: TRBV2
cdr3_aa: ASSLDRPDTQY

j_call: TRBJ2-1
v_call: TRBV30
cdr3_aa: AWSVLGTGQF

j_call: TRBJ2-2
v_call: TRBV13
cdr3_aa: ASSSIREATGELF

j_call: TRBJ1-6
v_call: TRBV20-1
cdr3_aa: SARRNRDSPLH

j_call: TRBJ2-1
v_call: TRBV20-1
cdr3_aa: SAWPFTGQGPYNEQF

j_call: TRBJ2-3
v_call: TRBV7-2
cdr3_aa: ASSFVGLASTDTQY

j_call: TRBJ2-1
v_call: TRBV3-1
cdr3_aa: ASTPSGHEQF

j_call: TRBJ1-3
v_call: TRBV4-3
cdr3_aa: ASSQEKTENTIY

j_call: TRBJ1-1
v_call: TRBV7-6
cdr3_aa: ASSLVAQNTEAF

j_call: TRBJ2-1
v_call: TRBV5-1
cdr3_aa: ASSLEVNEQF

j_call: TRBJ1-1
v_call: TRBV3-1
cdr3_aa: ASSQERVMNTEAF

j_call: TRBJ2-5
v_call: TRBV4-1
cdr3_aa: ASSQVGYETQY

j_call: TRBJ2-1
v_call: TRBV5-1
cdr3_aa: ASSLGGGAAYNEQF

j_call: TRBJ2-7
v_call: TRBV6-1
cdr3_aa: ASRVLAGGPYEQY

j_call: TRBJ1-1
v_call: TRBV6-2/TRBV6-3
cdr3_aa: ASSLARGVWGNTEAF

j_call: TRBJ1-2
v_call: TRBV20-1
cdr3_aa: SAAVGINYGYT